One and the same sample provided the 18 T cell receptor beta chains below, sequenced in a study of blood T cell repertoires in COVID-19. Sequenced by immunoSEQ multiplex PCR; TCRdb stores in-frame clones only, minus some. The sample has a few hundred thousand clones; 70% to 90% are singletons. The sequencing sample was made of peripheral blood. These TCRs come from a woman aged 50 to 60 with acute or convalescent COVID-19.

J is TRBJ1-3 and V is TRBV6-5; D gene uncertain. Germline lookup yields CDR1 MNHEY and CDR2 SVGAGI. This CDR3 region has 14 residues. V dropped 0 bases and J dropped 4 bases, with 7 bases sitting between them. DNA for the CDR3: TGTGCCAGCAGTTACTCAGGGAGCGGAAACACCATATATTTT. Protein: CASSYSGSGNTIYF.

This clone was seen a single time. The rearrangement joins TRBV2 to TRBJ2-3, with D possibly matching TRBD1 (6 bases). This CDR3 region has 14 residues. The germline gives CDR1 SNHLY, CDR2 FYNNEI. Trimming took 10 bases from V and 2 from J, leaving 16 bases between them. CDR3 sequence (DNA): TGTGCCACCACCGGACAGCGCATCACAGATACGCAGTATTTT. Protein sequence: CATTGQRITDTQYF. The entire variable domain, with the rest obtained from reference TRBV2 and TRBJ2-3, is as follows: EPEVTQTPSHQVTQMGQEVILRCVPISNHLYFYWYRQILGQKVEFLVSFYNNEISEKSEIFDDQFSVERPDGSNFTLKIRSTKLEDSAMYFCATTGQRITDTQYFGPGTRLTVL.

V usage is TRBV7-8 and J usage is TRBJ2-3, with a possible D match to TRBD2 (6 bases). The CDR3 consists of 14 residues. The germline V gene has CDR1 SGHVS and CDR2 FQNEAQ. Deletions cut 7 bases from V and 7 bases from J, with 18 bases between. CDR3 region: CASTIRDSPHTQYF. DNA for the CDR3: TGTGCCAGCACTATCAGGGACTCTCCTCATACGCAGTATTTT.

The chain couples TRBV7-8 to TRBJ2-7; D gene unclear. The CDR3 runs to 13 residues. The germline CDR1 and CDR2 sequences are SGHVS and FQNEAQ. The ends were cut back, 0 bases at V and 6 bases at J, with 9 bases in the middle. CDR3 bases: TGTGCCAGCAGCTTAGCAGGCGGCGGCGAGCAGTACTTC. Translated, it gives CASSLAGGGEQYF.

The chain combines TRBV9 with TRBJ2-1, with a weak D call TRBD2 (5 bases). This CDR3 region has 15 residues. V lost 4 bases and J 8 bases, leaving 19 bases between the germline ends. Germline V CDR1 and CDR2: SGDLS, YYNGEE. CDR3 protein: CASSPRDSAADEQFF. The DNA for the CDR3 is TGTGCCAGCAGCCCCCGGGATAGTGCGGCGGATGAGCAGTTCTTC.

The chain combines TRBV19 with TRBJ2-1, with 10 positions matching TRBD2. The CDR3 consists of 17 residues. Trimming at V came to 2 bases and at J to 0 bases, leaving 4 bases not matched to a gene. Germline CDR1 LNHDA, CDR2 SQIVND (reference sequence). The CDR3 sequence is CASSISPSGSSYNEQFF. As DNA, the CDR3 is TGTGCCAGTAGTATATCCCCTAGCGGGAGCTCCTACAATGAGCAGTTCTTC.

The rearrangement uses TRBV27 and TRBJ2-7, with D perhaps matching TRBD2 (5 bases). The V gene's germline CDR1 is MNHEY and CDR2 SMNVEV (reference sequence). Trimming shortened V by 5 bases and J by 6 bases, and 17 bases separated the two germline ends. The CDR3 covers 14 residues. The CDR3 DNA sequence: TGTGCCAGCAGTAAAAGTGACTACCGAGGCGAGCAGTACTTC. Protein product: CASSKSDYRGEQYF.

The rearrangement joins TRBV7-9 to TRBJ1-5; no definite D call. V gave up 5 bases and J gave up 8 bases, with 10 bases separating them. The germline CDR1 and CDR2 sequences are SEHNR and FQNEAQ (reference sequence). The CDR3 totals 12 residues. The CDR3 DNA is TGTGCCAGCAGCGAAAAAGAGAAGCCCCAGCATTTT. Protein product: CASSEKEKPQHF.

This chain connects TRBV11-2 to TRBJ2-3; D gene uncertain. The V gene lost 1 base and the J gene lost 4 bases, with 12 bases spanning the gap. Germline lookup yields CDR1 SGHAT and CDR2 FQNNGV. The CDR3 is 15 amino acids. The CDR3 sequence is CASSLVSLEADTQYF. The CDR3 DNA reads as TGTGCCAGCAGCTTAGTCTCTCTCGAGGCAGATACGCAGTATTTT.

The J gene is TRBJ2-1, the V gene TRBV19, with D possibly matching TRBD1 (6 bases). The CDR3 is 15 amino acids. The germline V and J ends were trimmed by 6 bases and 2 bases, with 14 bases remaining between them. The V gene's germline CDR1 is LNHDA and CDR2 SQIVND (reference sequence). CDR3 in amino acids: CASSDTGTAYNEQFF. CDR3 DNA sequence: TGTGCCAGTAGCGATACAGGGACCGCCTACAATGAGCAGTTCTTC. The whole variable domain, filled in from reference TRBV19 and TRBJ2-1, reads DGGITQSPKYLFRKEGQNVTLSCEQNLNHDAMYWYRQDPGQGLRLIYYSQIVNDFQKGDIAEGYSVSREKKESFPLTVTSAQKNPTAFYLCASSDTGTAYNEQFFGPGTRLTVL.

The CDR3 sequence: CASRITGVAVETQYF. CDR3 DNA: TGTGCCAGTAGAATTACAGGGGTCGCGGTAGAGACCCAGTACTTC. The chain employs TRBV19 and TRBJ2-5; 7 bases are shared with TRBD1. Germline values: CDR1 LNHDA, CDR2 SQIVND (reference sequence). The CDR3 spans 15 residues. The junction had 11 bases not matched to a gene; V was cut back by 6 bases and J by 4 bases.

The chain uses TRBV29-1 and TRBJ2-1; D perhaps matches TRBD1 (6 bases). This CDR3 is built from 13 residues. The V end was cut by 7 bases, the J end by 8 bases, with 18 bases between. Germline V gene lookup returns CDR1 SQVTM and CDR2 ANQGSEA. CDR3 nucleotide sequence: TGCAGCGCCCACCGTGGGGGCATGGATGAGCAGTTCTTC. Translating gives CSAHRGGMDEQFF.

CDR3 coding DNA: TGTGCCAGCAGCTTAGGGTACATTGAGACCCAGTACTTC. Translating it yields CASSLGYIETQYF. The chain is built from TRBV7-8 and TRBJ2-5; D gene uncertain. This CDR3 region has 13 residues. Germline-derived CDR1 and CDR2 are SGHVS and FQNEAQ. V was trimmed by 1 base and J by 5 bases, leaving 8 bases between them.

The rearrangement joins TRBV6-5 to TRBJ1-6, with D unresolved. The CDR3 runs 14 residues. The V and J ends lost 5 bases and 3 bases respectively, with 8 bases between them. Germline CDR1 and CDR2: MNHEY and SVGAGI. CDR3 amino acids: CASSQQSYNSPLHF. The DNA for the CDR3 is TGTGCCAGCAGTCAACAGAGCTATAATTCACCCCTCCACTTT.

This chain joins TRBV29-1 and TRBJ1-6; 8 bases agree with TRBD1. The length of the CDR3 is 14 residues. The germline gives CDR1 SQVTM, CDR2 ANQGSEA. Trimming removed 7 bases from V and 7 bases from J; junction bases left unmatched: 9. The CDR3 loop is CSDTRTGRNSPLHF. The DNA for the CDR3 is TGCAGCGATACCAGGACAGGGAGGAATTCACCCCTCCACTTT.

This chain joins TRBV30 and TRBJ1-2; 9 bases line up with TRBD1. Germline V gene lookup returns CDR1 GTSNPN and CDR2 SVGIG (reference sequence). Unmatched junction bases numbered 5, after V lost 1 base and J lost 2 bases. The CDR3 totals 15 residues. The CDR3 sequence: CAWSDNRGRNYGYTF. In nucleotides, the CDR3 is TGTGCCTGGAGTGATAACAGGGGGCGCAACTATGGCTACACCTTC.

This clone appeared a few times. The rearrangement uses TRBV11-3 and TRBJ2-2; a weak D match, TRBD1 (5 bases). This CDR3 is 16 amino acids long. The germline V and J ends were trimmed by 5 bases and 6 bases, with 19 bases remaining between them. CDR1 and CDR2 from the germline V gene are SGHNT and YENEEA. This CDR3 is CASSPTVFNGAGELFF. The CDR3 DNA reads TGTGCCAGCAGCCCGACAGTATTTAATGGGGCCGGGGAGCTGTTTTTT.

The chain uses TRBV27 and TRBJ2-4; 12 bases line up with TRBD2. Germline CDR1 MNHEY, CDR2 SMNVEV (reference sequence). Losses at the gene ends were 5 bases for V and 14 bases for J; bases not matched to a gene: 7. This CDR3 spans 13 amino acids. CDR3: CASSLAGGPGEYF. The CDR3 DNA is TGTGCCAGCAGTCTAGCGGGGGGGCCGGGCGAGTACTTC.